Included here is one T cell receptor (beta chain) sequence, with context. Its specificity is not known. The junction shows a germline mismatch at one end, possibly a read error. The germline gives CDR1 SNHLY, CDR2 FYNNEI. The length of the CDR3 is 14 residues. Live CD3+CD8+TCRalphabeta+ cells were sorted into four subsets by PD-1 and/or TIGIT. This specimen belongs to a study of circulating CD8 cells and anti-PD-1 response in melanoma. The QIAseq Immune Repertoire TCR panel built the libraries from about 16 ng of total RNA. MiXCR, applied by TCRdb to the reads, yields one record per CDR3 protein. In the table there are 200 to 250 distinct CDR3 sequences, about 10% of which are singletons. Findings and limits, study-wide: Only baseline and M1 samples entered the published repertoire comparisons. Subset repertoires were largely private at M1, with under 7.5% shared.

This sequence was found in a human donor with melanoma. The starting material was CD8+ T cells from PBMCs, obtained at baseline or after one month of anti-PD-1 therapy (not recorded which). The V and J genes are TRBV2 and TRBJ2-7; no firm D call. The CDR3 region has the DNA TGTGCCGGCAGTGAAACCCTCGGCCCCTACGAGCAGCACTTC. This encodes CAGSETLGPYEQHF.